Given below is one TCR beta chain in context. What it binds is unknown. One end of the junction varies from germline; a read error may be responsible. The library came from three nested PCR rounds adapted from ARM-PCR protocols. TCRdb fed the multiplex PCR reads into MiXCR, producing one record per CDR3 protein. The sample includes about 68,000 distinct CDR3 sequences, roughly 60% of them seen just once. This sample was taken from a study of tumor and adjacent non-tumor tissue in lung cancer. RNA was extracted from bulk tissue without any cell sorting. The study, taken as a whole, reports: Tumor TCR diversity, when higher, was linked to shorter survival.

From germline, CDR1 is SGHAT and CDR2 FQDESV (reference sequence). The CDR3 has 13 residues. This sequence was found in a man aged 45-60 years with non-small cell lung cancer. Sample: lung tumor tissue. The genes are TRBV11-1 and TRBJ2-7, with D perhaps matching TRBD2 (6 bases). The CDR3 nucleotides read TGCGCCAACAGCTTATCGGGACTCTTGGAGCGGTACTTC. As protein: CANSLSGLLERYF.